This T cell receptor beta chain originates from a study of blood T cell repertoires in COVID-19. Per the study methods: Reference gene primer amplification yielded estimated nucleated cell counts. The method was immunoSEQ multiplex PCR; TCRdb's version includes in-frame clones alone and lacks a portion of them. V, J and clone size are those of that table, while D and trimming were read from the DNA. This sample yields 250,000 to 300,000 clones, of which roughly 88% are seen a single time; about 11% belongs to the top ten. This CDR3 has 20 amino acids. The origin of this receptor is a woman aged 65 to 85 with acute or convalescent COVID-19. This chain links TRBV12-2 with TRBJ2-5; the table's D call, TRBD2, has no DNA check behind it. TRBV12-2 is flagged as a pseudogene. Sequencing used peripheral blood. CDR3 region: CASRRPQSNLPQAGQETQYF. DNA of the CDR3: TGTGCAAGTCGCCGACCCCAATCAAACCTTCCCCAAGCGGGGCAGGAGACCCAGTACTTC.